A single sample gave rise to the 30 T cell receptor beta chains below, sequenced in a study of molecular identifiers for immune sequencing clone quantification. TCRdb reprocessed the PCR reads via MiXCR and lists one record per CDR3 protein. Of approximately 670,000 distinct CDR3 sequences in the sample, just under 20% are singletons; the top ten hold around 0.86%. Sequencing input: naive CD8+ T cells from blood, with Jurkat cell RNA spiked in. The subset is: FACS-sorted CD8+CD4-CCR7+CD45RA+ naive T cells. These receptors came from a human donor in good health. Some libraries in this study had Jurkat cell RNA spiked in.

This clonotype appeared many times. The V and J genes are TRBV4-3 and TRBJ1-6; 8 bases are a match to TRBD1. Germline V gene lookup returns CDR1 LGHNA and CDR2 YSLEER. V was pared by 2 bases and J by 9 bases, with 6 bases of the junction left unmatched. The CDR3 sequence is 15 residues long. The CDR3 region is CASSQSRGLGSPLHF. The CDR3 coding sequence is TGCGCCAGCAGCCAAAGCAGGGGGCTAGGTTCACCCCTCCACTTT.

This clonotype was found a few times. The V call is TRBV6-6, the J call TRBJ2-1, with a weak D call TRBD2 (6 bases). The CDR3 spans 14 residues. In germline, CDR1 is MNHNY, CDR2 SVGAGI (reference sequence). V was cut by 2 bases and J by 10 bases, with 15 bases left in between. Written as DNA, the CDR3 is TGTGCCAGCAGTTACGTACGGGAGCTAGGGGAGCAGTTCTTC. Residues: CASSYVRELGEQFF.

Details on this clonotype: A much larger clone lies one base from this, so it may be a read error. The chain combines TRBV18 with TRBJ2-7; 8 bases line up with TRBD1. The germline V gene has CDR1 KGHSH and CDR2 LQKENI. The CDR3 is made up of 15 amino acids. CDR3 nucleotide sequence: TGTGTCAGCTCACCACTGTCAGGGGGCACGTACGAGCAGTACTTC. Translation: CVSSPLSGGTYEQYF.

This clonotype was detected many times. This chain uses TRBV29-1 with TRBJ2-7, with D perhaps assigned TRBD1 or TRBD2 (5 bases each). Germline CDR1 SQVTM, CDR2 ANQGSEA. CDR3 length: 13 residues. Trimming stripped 5 bases from V and 0 bases from J, with 11 bases between. CDR3 region: CSVMGPASYEQYF. In DNA form, the CDR3 reads TGCAGCGTTATGGGACCCGCCTCCTACGAGCAGTACTTC.

V usage is TRBV6-5 and J usage is TRBJ2-1; a weak D match, TRBD2 (6 bases). CDR3 length: 16 amino acids. CDR1 is MNHEY, CDR2 SVGAGI, per germline. With 7 bases removed from V and 5 bases from J, the gap between germline ends came to 21 bases. The CDR3 here is CASTKSLGLANNEQFF. The DNA for the CDR3 is TGTGCCAGCACTAAATCGCTGGGACTCGCAAACAATGAGCAGTTCTTC.

This sequence joins TRBV6-2 or TRBV6-3 and TRBJ2-7; D uncertain. V was shortened by 7 bases and J by 3 bases, with 10 bases between the two germline ends. The CDR3 is 12 amino acids. Germline values: CDR1 MNHEY, CDR2 SVGEGT. The CDR3 bases are TGTGCCAGCACTGGAGTCGGCTACGAGCAGTACTTC. Its protein product is CASTGVGYEQYF.

The sample holds many counts of this clonotype. V is TRBV14 and J is TRBJ2-3, with D hard to call. Trimming shortened V by 4 bases and J by 0 bases, and 14 bases separated the two germline ends. Germline CDR1 reads SGHDN; CDR2 reads FVKESK. The CDR3 loop spans 16 amino acids. In DNA form, the CDR3 reads TGTGCCAGCAGCCCCGCCCCGCAGACTAGCACAGATACGCAGTATTTT. It is translated as CASSPAPQTSTDTQYF.

This clonotype was seen repeatedly, ten times or more. The chain links TRBV19 to TRBJ2-1; a possible D gene is TRBD1 (6 bases). Trimming removed 4 bases at V and 5 bases at J, with 12 bases between. This CDR3 spans 14 amino acids. Germline assignment: CDR1 LNHDA and CDR2 SQIVND (reference sequence). CDR3 nucleotides: TGTGCCAGTAGTACGCAGGGGATACACAATGAGCAGTTCTTC. Protein product: CASSTQGIHNEQFF.

CDR3 in amino acids: CASSQAPPTAYEQYF. DNA of the CDR3: TGTGCCAGCAGCCAAGCCCCCCCCACAGCCTACGAGCAGTACTTC. The chain has TRBV3-1 and TRBJ2-7, with D hard to call. The CDR3 is 15 residues long. Trimming left V 1 base short and J 2 bases short, with 12 bases between. Germline V gene lookup returns CDR1 LGHDT and CDR2 YNNKEL (reference sequence).

A remark on this clonotype: A much larger clone is a single base away; this may be a read error. This chain links TRBV3-1 with TRBJ1-2; maybe TRBD1 (5 bases). The CDR3 runs 15 residues. Germline V gene sequence: CDR1 LGHDT, CDR2 YNNKEL (reference sequence). CDR3 protein: CACSLRRAANYGYTF. The CDR3 DNA follows: TGTGCCTGCAGCCTACGCAGGGCCGCTAACTATGGCTACACCTTC.

At least ten counts were recorded for this clonotype. The V and J genes are TRBV19 and TRBJ2-2; D gene uncertain. The CDR3 runs 13 residues. The germline gives CDR1 LNHDA, CDR2 SQIVND (reference sequence). V lost 9 bases and J lost 0, with 8 bases in between. The CDR3 region is CASDIPNTGELFF. Written as DNA, the CDR3 is TGTGCCAGCGACATCCCGAACACCGGGGAGCTGTTTTTT.

As to this clonotype: One end of the junction varies from germline; a read error may be responsible. The chain is built from TRBV27 and TRBJ2-7, with 11 bases fitting TRBD2. Looked up from germline, CDR1 is MNHEY and CDR2 is SMNVEV (reference sequence). CDR3 length equals 12 residues. CDR3 residues: CASSPLAGGEVF. The CDR3 nucleotides read TGTGCCAGCAGTCCCCTAGCGGGGGGCGAGGTTTTC.

Comment on this clonotype: This sequence may be a read error, since a much larger clone differs from it by one base. The chain joins TRBV6-2 or TRBV6-3 to TRBJ2-1, with TRBD1 matching over 10 bases. There are 13 residues in the CDR3. Germline V gene sequence: CDR1 MNHEY, CDR2 SVGEGT. The CDR3 region is CASTDRGQSERFF. The CDR3 bases are TGTGCCAGCACTGACAGGGGGCAGAGTGAGCGGTTCTTC.

This clonotype occurred many times. This chain joins TRBV28 and TRBJ2-1; D remains unclear. V lost 3 bases to trimming and J lost 8 bases, with 11 bases between them. This CDR3 is 13 amino acids long. The V gene's germline CDR1 is MDHEN and CDR2 SYDVKM. Here the CDR3 reads CASSFFRVDEQFF. CDR3 coding DNA: TGTGCCAGCAGTTTTTTTAGAGTTGATGAGCAGTTCTTC.

As for this clonotype: A clone one base away is much larger, so this may be a read error. The rearrangement uses TRBV4-3 and TRBJ2-1; 10 bases agree with TRBD1. Germline V gene data show CDR1 as LGHNA and CDR2 as YSLEER. The CDR3 has 16 residues. V shed 0 bases, J shed 13 bases, and the junction held 12 bases outside the gene matches. The CDR3 loop reads CASSQDADRGTETQFF. The CDR3 region has the DNA TGCGCCAGCAGCCAAGATGCGGACAGGGGGACAGAGACCCAGTTCTTC.

The J gene is TRBJ1-3, the V gene TRBV4-1; D gene ambiguous. V lost 1 base and J 2 bases, leaving 6 bases between the germline ends. Looked up from germline, CDR1 is MGHRA and CDR2 is YSYEKL. This CDR3 is 14 amino acids long. CDR3: CASSQVTTGNTIYF. The CDR3 coding sequence is TGCGCCAGCAGCCAAGTTACAACTGGAAACACCATATATTTT.

There are many counts of this clonotype. The chain carries TRBV12-3 or TRBV12-4 and TRBJ2-1; the match to TRBD2 covers 13 bases. The V gene end was trimmed by 2 bases and the J gene end by 0 bases; junction bases not matched to a gene: 10. The CDR3 runs to 20 residues. The CDR3 nucleotides read TGTGCCAGCAGTTTAAGCGCGACTAGCGGGAGGTCATACTCCTACAATGAGCAGTTCTTC. This codes for CASSLSATSGRSYSYNEQFF.

This clonotype showed up many times. This chain joins TRBV13 and TRBJ1-1; D not resolved. Trimming took 6 bases from V and 5 from J, leaving 10 bases between them. The CDR3 is made up of 12 amino acids. Germline lookup yields CDR1 PRHDT and CDR2 FYEKMQ (reference sequence). This chain's CDR3 is CASRMGGTEAFF. CDR3 sequence (DNA): TGTGCCAGCAGGATGGGCGGTACTGAAGCTTTCTTT.

This clonotype showed up many times. The chain links TRBV29-1 to TRBJ2-7, with TRBD2 as a possible D gene (6 bases). Trimming cost V 2 bases and J 3 bases, with 14 bases left between them. The CDR3 is 14 amino acids. CDR1 SQVTM and CDR2 ANQGSEA come from the germline V gene. The CDR3 DNA reads TGCAGCGTTGAATCAGCGGGCAGGTACTACGAGCAGTACTTC. It yields the protein CSVESAGRYYEQYF.

This clonotype was seen only a few times. The chain has TRBV20-1 and TRBJ2-2; no clear D. V was shortened by 0 bases and J by 6 bases, with 11 bases between the two germline ends. Per the germline V gene, CDR1 is DFQATT and CDR2 is SNEGSKA (reference sequence). The CDR3 has 14 residues. The CDR3 is CSARDQDSAGELFF. DNA of the CDR3: TGCAGTGCTAGAGATCAGGATTCAGCCGGGGAGCTGTTTTTT.

This clonotype was detected a few times. The rearrangement links TRBV18 to TRBJ2-5; maybe TRBD1 (5 bases). This CDR3 has 17 residues. V shed 2 bases and J shed 1 base, with 17 bases lying between them. Germline V gives CDR1 KGHSH, CDR2 LQKENI. CDR3 region: CASSPVDSTGLQETQYF. Here the CDR3 DNA reads TGTGCCAGCTCACCAGTAGATTCTACAGGCCTCCAAGAGACCCAGTACTTC.

This clonotype was detected many times. V is TRBV7-2 and J is TRBJ2-3, with TRBD1 matching over 8 bases. The CDR3 has 17 amino acids. Germline trimming cut 1 base from V and 6 bases from J; bases unmatched to any gene: 12. Germline V gene data show CDR1 as SGHTA and CDR2 as FQGNSA. The CDR3 DNA reads TGTGCCAGCAGCTTAGGGGCAGGGGGCGCCGTATCGGATACGCAGTATTTT. This sequence encodes CASSLGAGGAVSDTQYF.

With regard to this clonotype: The CDR3 carries no conserved terminal phenylalanine or tryptophan, so it likely arises from a read error. The CDR3 spells CASSLRDSPLHS. The CDR3 DNA follows: TGTGCCAGCAGCTTAAGGGATTCACCCCTCCACTCT. The chain has TRBV11-2 and TRBJ1-6; D remains unclear. Trimming removed 2 bases at V and 8 bases at J, with 4 bases between. The CDR3 has 12 residues. Germline-derived CDR1 and CDR2 are SGHAT and FQNNGV.

This clonotype was counted only a few times. In nucleotides, the CDR3 is TGTGCCAGCAGTATCCATGGGGGTGAAGCTTTCTTT. Encoded protein: CASSIHGGEAFF. This rearrangement joins TRBV27 to TRBJ1-1, with D perhaps matching TRBD1 (5 bases). CDR3 length: 12 amino acids. Trimming cost V 5 bases and J 7 bases, with 11 bases left between them. The V gene's germline CDR1 is MNHEY and CDR2 SMNVEV (reference sequence).

The sample holds many counts of this clonotype. The chain is built from TRBV4-2 and TRBJ2-1, with TRBD2 matching over 11 bases. Germline-derived CDR1 and CDR2 are LGHNA and YNFKEQ. V dropped 2 bases and J dropped 2; count of bases not matched to a gene: 5. The length of the CDR3 is 17 residues. The CDR3 bases are TGTGCCAGCAGCCAAACTAGCGGGAGTGTGACCTACAATGAGCAGTTCTTC. Protein: CASSQTSGSVTYNEQFF.

The rearrangement uses TRBV19 and TRBJ1-5; the D gene is possibly TRBD1 (5 bases). Trimming stripped 5 bases from V and 4 bases from J, with 12 bases between. Germline CDR1 is LNHDA and CDR2 is SQIVND (reference sequence). This CDR3 spans 14 amino acids. The CDR3 is CASSPGTANQPQHF. For the CDR3, the DNA is TGTGCCAGTAGTCCCGGGACGGCGAATCAGCCCCAGCATTTT.

This clonotype was picked up many times. The V gene is TRBV20-1, the J gene TRBJ2-1, with D tentatively TRBD1 or TRBD2 (5 bases each). From germline, CDR1 is DFQATT and CDR2 SNEGSKA (reference sequence). Trimming took 8 bases from V and 5 from J, leaving 22 bases between them. The CDR3 runs 15 residues. In nucleotides, the CDR3 is TGCAGTCCCTATCGGGGCCCGCTTAGGGACAATGAGCAGTTCTTC. Amino acid sequence: CSPYRGPLRDNEQFF.

About this clonotype: A clone one base away is much larger, so this may be a read error. The chain carries TRBV7-8 and TRBJ2-2; the match to TRBD2 covers 7 bases. This CDR3 is built from 16 residues. Germline CDR1 is SGHVS and CDR2 is FQNEAQ. The CDR3 nucleotides are TGTGCCAGCAGCTTAGCGCTAGCGGCGAACACCGGGGAGCTGCTTTTT. This encodes CASSLALAANTGELLF.

This clonotype was counted only a few times. This sequence joins TRBV30 and TRBJ2-7, with D perhaps assigned TRBD1 or TRBD2 (5 bases each). CDR3 size: 13 residues. V lost 3 bases to trimming and J lost 7 bases, with 16 bases between them. Germline CDR1 reads GTSNPN; CDR2 reads SVGIG (reference sequence). In nucleotides, the CDR3 is TGTGCCTGGAGCTCCGGGGCTGGAGGAGAGCAGTACTTC. Encoded protein: CAWSSGAGGEQYF.

This rearrangement joins TRBV6-5 to TRBJ1-6; 7 nucleotides align to TRBD1. J was trimmed by 5 bases and V by 0 bases; bases with no gene match: 4. Germline CDR1 is MNHEY and CDR2 is SVGAGI. The CDR3 has 16 amino acids. For the CDR3, the DNA is TGTGCCAGCAGTTACTCGTGGACAGGCAATAATTCACCCCTCCACTTT. Translation gives CASSYSWTGNNSPLHF.